This T cell receptor (beta chain) was sequenced during a study of T cell responses to AZD1222 COVID-19 vaccine. After removal of 3 bases from V and 2 bases from J, the junction contained 6 bases not matched to a gene. Germline assignment: CDR1 SGHAT and CDR2 FQNNGV. This CDR3 spans 15 amino acids. Overall study results and limits: Clonal diversity was possibly underestimated, and white British individuals and females predominated among donors. Of the AZD1222 recipients, only 5 to 7 were seropositive at baseline. Reportedly, nearly half the spike-specific TCRs target unmutated variant regions.

Sequenced by immunoSEQ multiplex PCR; TCRdb stores in-frame clones only, minus some. The sample holds about 93,000 clones, about nine tenths seen once. As concerns this clone: The antigen remains unidentified.

The rearrangement links TRBV11-2 to TRBJ2-7, with 8 bases identical to TRBD2. This receptor was identified in an adult in good health. The specimen comprised peripheral blood, sampled on day 0 of MenACWY control vaccination. CDR3 region: CASSFGGGIAYEQYF. Written as DNA, the CDR3 is TGTGCCAGCAGCTTCGGCGGGGGGATCGCCTACGAGCAGTACTTC.